A single sample gave rise to the 21 T cell receptor beta chains below, sequenced in a study of Ad26.COV2.S vaccination and SARS-CoV-2 variants. The method was immunoSEQ multiplex PCR; TCRdb's version includes in-frame clones alone and lacks a portion of them. The table records around 380,000 clones, 88% of them present only once. Treatment denoted: around 19 received Ad26.COV2.S at low or high dose, single or two shots; roughly 5 received placebo; per-sample allocation not given. Sampling was performed 63 days after the first vaccine or placebo injection. This material consisted of peripheral blood, taken in a trial of Ad26.COV2.S vaccine versus placebo. The receptors here all came from a person between 18 and 60 years old who received the Ad26.COV2.S COVID-19 vaccine or a placebo.

Details on this clone: This sample includes further DNA sequences coding for the same CDR3. The chain is built from TRBV30 and TRBJ2-3; D gene unclear. The CDR3 extends over 12 amino acids. Trimming took off 2 bases at V and 0 bases at J, with 3 bases between the two ends. Germline assignment: CDR1 GTSNPN and CDR2 SVGIG (reference sequence). The chain's CDR3 is CAWSLSTDTQYF. The CDR3 region has the DNA TGTGCCTGGAGTTTAAGCACAGATACGCAGTATTTT.

This chain links TRBV4-1 with TRBJ1-3, with D uncertain. Germline CDR1 reads MGHRA; CDR2 reads YSYEKL. The CDR3 runs to 17 residues. Trimming left V 2 bases short and J 2 bases short, with 16 bases between. CDR3 nucleotides: TGCGCCAGCAGCCAAAGGTTTGGACGGCGAACTGGAAACACCATATATTTT. Its translation is CASSQRFGRRTGNTIYF.

The rearrangement links TRBV13 to TRBJ2-5; D remains unclear. Trimming removed 2 bases from V and 3 bases from J, with 10 bases in between. CDR3 length: 14 residues. Germline V lookup: CDR1 PRHDT, CDR2 FYEKMQ (reference sequence). The CDR3 nucleotides read TGTGCCAGCAGCTTATATAGGAGCGAAGAGACCCAGTACTTC. Translating gives CASSLYRSEETQYF.

V is TRBV27 and J is TRBJ1-6, with 7 nucleotides matching TRBD1. V lost 5 bases to trimming and J lost 4 bases; unmatched junction nucleotides: 11. The CDR3 is 17 amino acids. CDR1 is MNHEY, CDR2 SMNVEV, per germline (reference sequence). This chain's CDR3 is CASSPLMRGQYNSPLHF. The CDR3 DNA is TGTGCCAGCAGTCCCCTTATGAGGGGACAGTATAATTCACCCCTCCACTTT.

The rearrangement joins TRBV19 to TRBJ2-6; D is uncertain. The germline V gene has CDR1 LNHDA and CDR2 SQIVND (reference sequence). Between the trimmed V and J ends, which lost 3 bases and 0 bases, there was a span of 6 bases. This CDR3 contains 15 residues. In DNA, the CDR3 is TGTGCCAGTAGTATCGAAGACTCTGGGGCCAACGTCCTGACTTTC. Translated: CASSIEDSGANVLTF.

In its sample, this clone was seen once. The chain combines TRBV2 with TRBJ1-4; a possible D gene is TRBD1 (5 bases). CDR1 and CDR2 (germline): SNHLY, FYNNEI. V dropped 2 bases and J dropped 4 bases, with 11 bases sitting between them. This CDR3 comprises 15 residues. The CDR3 nucleotides read TGTGCCAGCAGTGAATCGGGACGGCTTAATGAAAAACTGTTTTTT. Protein product: CASSESGRLNEKLFF.

The chain links TRBV5-5 to TRBJ2-3, with a possible D match to TRBD2 (6 bases). V dropped 1 base and J dropped 7 bases, with 10 bases sitting between them. The germline CDR1 and CDR2 sequences are SGHKS and YYEKEE (reference sequence). The CDR3 runs to 13 residues. The CDR3 here is CASSLWTTNTQYF. The CDR3 nucleotides read TGTGCCAGCAGCTTGTGGACTACCAATACGCAGTATTTT.

This chain joins TRBV6-2 or TRBV6-3 and TRBJ2-7; TRBD1 is a possible D gene (5 bases). Germline CDR1 is MNHEY and CDR2 is SVGEGT. Trimming pared 6 bases from V and 0 bases from J, leaving 15 bases between. The CDR3 is 15 amino acids. CDR3 in amino acids: CASSLDSISSYEQYF. Written as DNA, the CDR3 is TGTGCCAGCAGCCTAGACAGCATTAGCTCCTACGAGCAGTACTTC.

Comment on this clone: Germline is not matched at one junction end, which may reflect a read error. The chain uses TRBV4-1 and TRBJ1-3; maybe TRBD1 (5 bases). CDR3 size: 15 residues. Germline V gene lookup returns CDR1 MGHRA and CDR2 YSYEKL. DNA for the CDR3: TGCGCCAGCAGCCAATGGGTGGGGACTGGAAACATCATATATTTT. Translated: CASSQWVGTGNIIYF.

This clone was counted a single time. The chain carries TRBV6-4 and TRBJ2-3; no definite D call. Per the germline V gene, CDR1 is MRHNA and CDR2 is SNTAGT. V gave up 9 bases and J gave up 0 bases, with 13 bases separating them. This CDR3 has 14 amino acids. In nucleotides, the CDR3 is TGTGCCAGTAGACTCTCTCCGAGCACAGATACGCAGTATTTT. It is translated as CASRLSPSTDTQYF.

This clone was counted once. This sequence joins TRBV19 and TRBJ1-1, with D possibly being TRBD1 (6 bases). The CDR3 contains 13 residues. Trimming stripped 6 bases from V and 10 bases from J, with 18 bases between. Germline V gene data show CDR1 as LNHDA and CDR2 as SQIVND (reference sequence). This CDR3 reads CASRPRTAGGAFF. The CDR3 nucleotides are TGTGCCAGTAGACCGAGGACAGCCGGGGGAGCTTTCTTT.

The chain carries TRBV10-2 and TRBJ2-2, with D hard to call. Germline V gives CDR1 WSHSY, CDR2 SAAADI. CDR3 length: 14 amino acids. V was clipped by 2 bases and J by 8 bases, with 12 bases between them. CDR3 sequence (DNA): TGCGCCAGCAGTGAGCTTCATATAACGGGGGAGCTGTTTTTT. It encodes CASSELHITGELFF.

The V gene is TRBV7-9, the J gene TRBJ1-2; D not certain. CDR1 and CDR2 (germline): SEHNR, FQNEAQ (reference sequence). This CDR3 contains 13 residues. The ends were cut back, 5 bases at V and 2 bases at J, with 9 bases in the middle. CDR3 DNA sequence: TGTGCCAGCAGCCAGGATAGAAACTATGGCTACACCTTC. Translation gives CASSQDRNYGYTF.

The CDR3 sequence is CASTPSFGAVNTEAFF. The DNA of the CDR3 is TGTGCCAGTACCCCGTCTTTCGGGGCAGTGAACACTGAAGCTTTCTTT. V usage is TRBV19 and J usage is TRBJ1-1; maybe TRBD1 (5 bases). Germline CDR1 and CDR2: LNHDA and SQIVND (reference sequence). The length of the CDR3 is 16 residues. Trimming took 7 bases from V and 0 from J, leaving 18 bases between them.

This clone appeared a few times. This chain connects TRBV6-1 to TRBJ1-3, with D perhaps TRBD1 (6 bases). Germline loops: CDR1 MNHNS, CDR2 SASEGT. The CDR3 consists of 14 residues. Trimming shortened V by 2 bases and J by 7 bases, and 12 bases separated the two germline ends. In nucleotides, the CDR3 is TGTGCCAGCAGTGAACAGCAGGGGAGCAACACCATATATTTT. Protein: CASSEQQGSNTIYF.

This clone appeared a single time. V gene TRBV7-8 combines with J gene TRBJ2-5; 11 bases are shared with TRBD2. There are 16 residues in the CDR3. Trimming removed 6 bases from V and 2 bases from J; junction bases left unmatched: 8. Germline V gives CDR1 SGHVS, CDR2 FQNEAQ. The CDR3, as DNA: TGTGCCAGCAGTTTGGGCCTAGCGGGGGGTCAAGAGACCCAGTACTTC. Residues: CASSLGLAGGQETQYF.

The rearrangement links TRBV7-8 to TRBJ2-2; D is unclear. The CDR3 spans 12 residues. Germline values: CDR1 SGHVS, CDR2 FQNEAQ. Trimming stripped 5 bases from V and 6 bases from J, with 7 bases between. Here the CDR3 reads CASSLRSGELFF. The CDR3 coding sequence is TGTGCCAGCAGCCTAAGATCCGGGGAGCTGTTTTTT.

V usage is TRBV10-3 and J usage is TRBJ1-3, with a possible D match to TRBD1 (6 bases). This CDR3 has 16 residues. Trimming removed 5 bases from V and 0 bases from J, with 14 bases in between. In germline, CDR1 is ENHRY, CDR2 SYGVKD. The CDR3 loop reads CAISLTRDNSGNTIYF. In DNA form, the CDR3 reads TGTGCCATCAGTCTGACCCGGGACAACTCTGGAAACACCATATATTTT.

This chain joins TRBV20-1 and TRBJ2-7; D is unresolved. From germline, CDR1 is DFQATT and CDR2 SNEGSKA (reference sequence). Deletions cut 6 bases from V and 2 bases from J, with 8 bases between. CDR3 length: 11 amino acids. The CDR3: CSAPKAYEQYF. In DNA, the CDR3 is TGCAGTGCCCCAAAGGCCTACGAGCAGTACTTC.

This chain connects TRBV21-1 to TRBJ2-6; the table calls TRBD1, which could not be checked here. TRBV21-1 is a known pseudogene. The CDR3 runs to 20 residues. The CDR3, as DNA: TGTGCCAGCAGCAAAAAGGTACGGGACAGGGTCCCTTCTGGGGCCAACGTCCTGACTTTC. Amino acid sequence: CASSKKVRDRVPSGANVLTF.

The CDR3 loop reads CASSLTAQVTYGYTF. In nucleotides, the CDR3 is TGCGCCAGCAGCTTGACAGCCCAGGTCACCTATGGCTACACCTTC. This rearrangement joins TRBV5-1 to TRBJ1-2; no clear D. Germline V gives CDR1 SGHRS, CDR2 YFSETQ. This CDR3 has 15 residues. With 1 base removed from V and 4 bases from J, the gap between germline ends came to 14 bases.